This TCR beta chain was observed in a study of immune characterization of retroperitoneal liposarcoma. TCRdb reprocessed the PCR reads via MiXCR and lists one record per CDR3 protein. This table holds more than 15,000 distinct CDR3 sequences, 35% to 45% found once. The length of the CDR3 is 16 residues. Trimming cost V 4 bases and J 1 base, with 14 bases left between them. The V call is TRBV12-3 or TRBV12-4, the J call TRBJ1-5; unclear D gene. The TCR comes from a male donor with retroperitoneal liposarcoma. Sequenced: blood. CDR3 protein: CASSSSGARSNQPQHF. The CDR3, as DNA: TGTGCCAGCAGTTCATCAGGAGCTCGGAGCAATCAGCCCCAGCATTTT.